This T cell receptor beta chain came from a study of blood T cell repertoires in COVID-19. V lost 3 bases, J lost 7 bases, and 10 bases stayed unmatched. Germline V gene lookup returns CDR1 SGHRS and CDR2 YFSETQ. This CDR3 has 15 residues. In the authors' methods: Reference gene primer amplification gave estimated nucleated cell counts. Sequenced by immunoSEQ multiplex PCR; TCRdb stores in-frame clones only, minus some. D and trimming were read from the DNA, whereas the V and J calls and clone size are those reported in that table. Here the sample spans about 100,000 clones, approximately 90% being singletons.

Sequenced: peripheral blood. The rearrangement uses TRBV5-1 and TRBJ1-1, with TRBD1 identical over 9 bases. This clonotype was sampled from a middle-aged man with active COVID-19. The CDR3 DNA follows: TGCGCCAGCAGCTCCAACACAGGGGGCTTTGTTGAAGCTTTCTTT. It specifies CASSSNTGGFVEAFF.